This T cell receptor beta chain is from a study of cytomegalovirus exposure and HLA in healthy donors. Study summary: There were 350 to 450 genotyped donors. Of these, roughly 80% fell in the genetic ancestry cluster associated with self-reported Caucasian donors.

Primers: 60 Vbeta forward and 13 Jbeta reverse. The assay was immunoSEQ multiplex PCR, and TCRdb's table has in-frame clones only and misses some. The sample holds roughly 70,000 clones, just over 75% seen once. This clone has more than one count but fewer than ten. What it binds is unknown. Germline V gene data show CDR1 as SGHTA and CDR2 as FQGNSA. V lost 5 bases and J lost 3, with 14 bases in between. This CDR3 is built from 14 residues. Study-wide points: Among donors in an Asian-associated ancestry cluster, a later analysis reportedly found fewer N-insertions than the roughly 700-donor mean. As a later analysis showed, several of the most significant clusters appeared to be linked to common viral pathogens.

The V gene is TRBV7-2, the J gene TRBJ2-7, with D perhaps matching TRBD1 (6 bases). Sequencing was performed on PBMCs. The receptor was isolated from a man aged 50-59 years in good health and CMV-seronegative. The CDR3 region has the DNA TGTGCCAGCAGCCCTGAACGGACAGTCTACGAGCAGTACTTC. Translating it yields CASSPERTVYEQYF.